This T cell receptor (beta chain) was sequenced in a study of CD8 T cells in Susac syndrome. Findings and caveats of the study: The authors acknowledged that the study's TCR sequencing and HLA analysis involved relatively few individuals.

Random hexamers primed reverse transcription of roughly 0.5 to 1 ug RNA. The authors amplified TCR beta CDR3 across 54 Vbeta and 13 Jbeta using immunoSEQ multiplex PCR. TCRdb independently ran MiXCR on the immunoSEQ multiplex PCR reads; one entry per CDR3 protein. The sample lists around 280,000 distinct CDR3 sequences, around 92% seen once, with over 0.065% in the top ten. High-throughput TCR beta sequencing covered peripheral CD8+ and CD4+ T cells. Negative isolation was used for CD8+ and CD4+ T cells, and FACS enrichment was applied to TEMRA cells. Worth noting for this clonotype: What it recognizes is unknown.

V shed 4 bases, J shed 7 bases, and the junction held 7 bases outside the gene matches. The CDR3 length is 14 residues. Looked up from germline, CDR1 is MGHRA and CDR2 is YSYEKL. The sequence came from a human donor with multiple sclerosis. This rearrangement joins TRBV4-1 to TRBJ2-1; 7 positions match TRBD2. The sequenced material came from CD4+ T cells from PBMCs. The CDR3 here is CASSRGEGRNEQFF. For the CDR3, the DNA is TGCGCCAGCAGCCGAGGGGAGGGTCGGAATGAGCAGTTCTTC.